The sequence of this T cell receptor (beta chain) was determined in a study of blood T cells in healthy people across ages. Across the study: Capturing about one barcoded beta molecule per two T cells was achieved by template switching. Study findings and constraints: Older individuals had lower TCR beta diversity per million T cells (the decline was roughly linear). Unsorted PBMCs blocked a conclusive comparison of naive and antigen-experienced cells.

Regarding this clonotype: Its cognate antigen is unknown.

A sample-barcoded 5' primer and a J-beta primer mix were used in a second PCR of roughly 7 to 12 cycles. TCRdb reanalysed the 5' RACE reads using MiXCR and keeps one entry per CDR3 protein. The sample records 540,000 or so distinct CDR3 sequences, about 26% being singletons. The CDR3 length is 12 residues. Germline values: CDR1 MNHEY, CDR2 SVGAGI. V dropped 8 bases and J dropped 4; count of bases not matched to a gene: 4. Total RNA extraction produced at least 5.5 micrograms (per sample) for the study. This sequence was found in a woman in her 70s in good health. What was sequenced was blood. The V call is TRBV6-5, the J call TRBJ1-1; 7 nucleotides align to TRBD1. The CDR3 reads CASYRGFTEAFF. As DNA, the CDR3 is TGTGCCAGCTACAGGGGTTTCACTGAAGCTTTCTTT.